What follows are 16 T cell receptor beta chains derived from one specimen sequenced in a study of cytomegalovirus exposure and HLA in healthy donors. Both 60 Vbeta primers and 13 Jbeta primers went into the PCR. Generated by immunoSEQ multiplex PCR, the TCRdb table keeps only in-frame clones and is missing some. The sample shows 100,000 to 150,000 clones, under 12% of them seen only once. Specimen: PBMCs. The receptor source for this set is a woman between 18 and 30 years old in good health and CMV-seropositive.

This sequence joins TRBV15 and TRBJ2-3; a weak D match, TRBD1 (5 bases). The germline V gene has CDR1 LNHNV and CDR2 YYDKDF (reference sequence). Trimming cost V 0 bases and J 4 bases, with 14 bases left between them. This CDR3 is 16 amino acids long. This CDR3 reads CATSRDRAGSPDTQYF. Here the CDR3 DNA reads TGTGCCACCAGCAGAGATCGCGCAGGGTCGCCAGATACGCAGTATTTT.

This clone was observed a few times. The chain joins TRBV21-1 to TRBJ2-7; the D call of TRBD1 is as the table states it, not checked on the DNA. TRBV21-1 corresponds to a pseudogene. The CDR3 is 14 residues long. The CDR3 sequence: CASSKAPGRCEQYF. DNA of the CDR3: TGTGCCAGCAGCAAAGCACCAGGGCGCTGCGAGCAGTACTTC.

The chain links TRBV7-8 to TRBJ2-2; D remains ambiguous. The CDR3 runs 12 residues. Trimming shortened V by 5 bases and J by 1 base, and 2 bases separated the two germline ends. Germline assignment: CDR1 SGHVS and CDR2 FQNEAQ. Here the CDR3 reads CASSRNTGELFF. Here the CDR3 DNA reads TGTGCCAGCAGCCGGAACACCGGGGAGCTGTTTTTT.

This chain uses TRBV5-1 with TRBJ1-1, with 10 nucleotides matching TRBD1. Germline CDR1 SGHRS, CDR2 YFSETQ. The CDR3 covers 14 residues. V shed 4 bases, J shed 10 bases, and the junction held 10 bases outside the gene matches. CDR3 sequence reads: CASSVLTGGLGAFF. CDR3 bases: TGCGCCAGCAGCGTCCTGACAGGGGGCCTAGGAGCTTTCTTT.

The chain uses TRBV10-1 and TRBJ2-1; D remains ambiguous. V was shortened by 5 bases and J by 7 bases, with 3 bases between the two germline ends. Germline V gives CDR1 WNHNN, CDR2 SYGVQD (reference sequence). The CDR3 has 10 amino acids. CDR3 nucleotides: TGCGCCAGCAGTCGGAATGAGCAGTTCTTC. This encodes CASSRNEQFF.

This clone was seen a handful of times. The rearrangement joins TRBV29-1 to TRBJ2-3, with D uncertain. V was trimmed by 7 bases and J by 1 base, leaving 12 bases between them. Germline V gives CDR1 SQVTM, CDR2 ANQGSEA. This CDR3 has 13 amino acids. The CDR3 DNA reads as TGCAGCGCCCGTAAAGAGGGCACAGATACGCAGTATTTT. Its translation is CSARKEGTDTQYF.

V and J are TRBV6-5 and TRBJ1-2; the D is unclear. Per germline, CDR1 MNHEY and CDR2 SVGAGI. V was clipped by 0 bases and J by 7 bases, with 15 bases between them. This CDR3 has 15 residues. This chain's CDR3 is CASSYSVRSSSGYTF. In nucleotides, the CDR3 is TGTGCCAGCAGTTACTCGGTTCGGAGCAGTAGTGGCTACACCTTC.

The V call is TRBV5-1, the J call TRBJ2-5, with 7 bases matching TRBD1. V lost 0 bases to trimming and J lost 2 bases; unmatched junction nucleotides: 4. The CDR3 consists of 15 residues. Germline CDR1 reads SGHRS; CDR2 reads YFSETQ. CDR3 region: CASSLEGTDQETQYF. The CDR3 DNA follows: TGCGCCAGCAGCTTGGAGGGGACAGATCAAGAGACCCAGTACTTC.

The sample holds a few counts of this clone. This chain uses TRBV25-1 with TRBJ2-7, with a weak D call TRBD1 (6 bases). CDR1 is MGHDK, CDR2 SYGVNS, per germline. The V end was cut by 9 bases, the J end by 4 bases, with 16 bases between. The CDR3 consists of 13 residues. This CDR3 is CASEPGHKYEQYF. CDR3 DNA: TGTGCCAGTGAACCGGGACATAAATACGAGCAGTACTTC.

This clone has more than one count but fewer than ten. The chain couples TRBV6-6 to TRBJ2-7, with a possible D match to TRBD1 (5 bases). Germline V CDR1 and CDR2: MNHNY, SVGAGI (reference sequence). The CDR3 sequence is 11 residues long. V lost 6 bases to trimming and J lost 3 bases, with 6 bases between them. The DNA of the CDR3 is TGTGCCAGCAGAAGGGGCTACGAGCAGTACTTC. This sequence encodes CASRRGYEQYF.

The chain is built from TRBV29-1 and TRBJ1-1; a weak D match, TRBD1 (6 bases). From germline, CDR1 is SQVTM and CDR2 ANQGSEA. CDR3 size: 14 residues. V lost 5 bases to trimming and J lost 0 bases, with 13 bases between them. The CDR3: CSVRGGTVNTEAFF. Written as DNA, the CDR3 is TGCAGCGTTAGGGGGGGTACAGTGAACACTGAAGCTTTCTTT. The full variable domain, its missing parts supplied by reference TRBV29-1 and TRBJ1-1, is SAVISQKPSRDICQRGTSLTIQCQVDSQVTMMFWYRQQPGQSLTLIATANQGSEATYESGFVIDKFPISRPNLTFSTLTVSNMSPEDSSIYLCSVRGGTVNTEAFFGQGTRLTVV.

There are a few counts of this clone. The V call is TRBV14, the J call TRBJ2-5; 12 bases line up with TRBD1. Germline CDR1 reads SGHDN; CDR2 reads FVKESK. This CDR3 has 20 amino acids. J was trimmed by 5 bases and V by 3 bases; bases with no gene match: 19. CDR3 loop: CASSHLPGQGAMWGEETQYF. CDR3 bases: TGTGCCAGCAGCCACCTTCCGGGACAGGGGGCGATGTGGGGTGAGGAGACCCAGTACTTC.

The chain carries TRBV4-1 and TRBJ1-5; D remains ambiguous. Trimming pared 4 bases from V and 5 bases from J, leaving 9 bases between. Germline CDR1 and CDR2: MGHRA and YSYEKL. The CDR3 is 13 amino acids. The CDR3 DNA reads as TGCGCCAGCAGCCCGAGGTCAGATCAGCCCCAGCATTTT. Translation gives CASSPRSDQPQHF.

The chain has TRBV7-9 and TRBJ2-1; 7 bases map to TRBD2. The germline V gene has CDR1 SEHNR and CDR2 FQNEAQ (reference sequence). The CDR3 contains 14 residues. J gave up 5 bases and V 7 bases, and 8 bases lay outside the gene matches. The CDR3 coding sequence is TGTGCCAGCATAAACCAAGGGACTAACAATGAGCAGTTCTTC. This gives the protein CASINQGTNNEQFF.

This clone was observed a few times. V and J are TRBV7-6 and TRBJ2-1, with 9 nucleotides matching TRBD1. CDR1 is SGHVS and CDR2 is FNYEAQ in the germline V gene. This CDR3 has 15 amino acids. Germline trimming cut 5 bases from V and 4 bases from J; bases unmatched to any gene: 6. CDR3 in DNA: TGTGCCAGCAGCACCCTGACAGGGGGTTACAATGAGCAGTTCTTC. Translating gives CASSTLTGGYNEQFF.

The chain is built from TRBV4-1 and TRBJ1-3, with D perhaps matching TRBD1 (6 bases). CDR3 length equals 15 residues. V was trimmed by 0 bases and J by 4 bases, leaving 10 bases between them. Germline V gene data show CDR1 as MGHRA and CDR2 as YSYEKL. CDR3 residues: CASSQEQGDGNTIYF. The CDR3 coding sequence is TGCGCCAGCAGCCAAGAACAGGGTGACGGAAACACCATATATTTT.